This entry concerns a single TCR beta chain. The data were taken from a study of technical replicates of blood from a few donors. This CDR3 is 14 amino acids long. The germline V gene encodes CDR1 WNHNN and CDR2 SYGVQD (reference sequence). Trimming stripped 3 bases from V and 3 bases from J, with 12 bases between. Profiling relied on immunoSEQ multiplex PCR, and the TCRdb table lists in-frame clones only, not all of them. The top ten clones hold roughly 12% of a sample with roughly 16,000 clones, 80% to 90% of them seen once. This receptor was identified in a human donor in good health. Sequenced material: PBMCs. The chain is built from TRBV10-1 and TRBJ2-7; D is perhaps TRBD2 (6 bases). The CDR3 DNA sequence: TGCGCCAGCAGTGATCACGGGGGAGGCTACGAGCAGTACTTC. This sequence encodes CASSDHGGGYEQYF.